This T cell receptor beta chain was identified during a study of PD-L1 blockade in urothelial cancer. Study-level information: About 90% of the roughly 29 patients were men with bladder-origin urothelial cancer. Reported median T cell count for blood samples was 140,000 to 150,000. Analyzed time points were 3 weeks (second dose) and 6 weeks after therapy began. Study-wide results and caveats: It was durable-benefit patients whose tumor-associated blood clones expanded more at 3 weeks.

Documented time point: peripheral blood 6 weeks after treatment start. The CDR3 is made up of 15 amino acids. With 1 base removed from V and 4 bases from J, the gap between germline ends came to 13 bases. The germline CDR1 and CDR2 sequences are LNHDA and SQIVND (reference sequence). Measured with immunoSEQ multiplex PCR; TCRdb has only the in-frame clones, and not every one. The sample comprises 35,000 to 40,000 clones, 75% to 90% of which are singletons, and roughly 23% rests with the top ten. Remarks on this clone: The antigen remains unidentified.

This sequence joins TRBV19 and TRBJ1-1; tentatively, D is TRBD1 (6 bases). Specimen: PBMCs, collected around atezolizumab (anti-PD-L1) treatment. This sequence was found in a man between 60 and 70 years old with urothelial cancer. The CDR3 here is CASSIAFRGSTEAFF. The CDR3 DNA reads TGTGCCAGTAGTATAGCGTTTAGGGGGAGCACTGAAGCTTTCTTT.